This T cell receptor beta chain was obtained from a study of chemoradiotherapy in HPV16-positive cancers. Measured with immunoSEQ multiplex PCR; TCRdb has only the in-frame clones, and not every one. Among tens of thousands of clones listed, around 90% were seen once. The sample in question was blood, obtained from a patient who underwent chemoradiotherapy. The TCR sequence derives from a human donor with HPV-associated anogenital cancer.

CDR3 protein: CASSLATGVRGETQYF. The DNA for the CDR3 is TGCGCCAGCAGCTTGGCAACAGGGGTTCGGGGAGAGACCCAGTACTTC. J is TRBJ2-5 and V is TRBV5-1; TRBD1 matches at 7 bases. Per germline, CDR1 SGHRS and CDR2 YFSETQ. V lost 0 bases and J lost 4; bases outside the gene matches: 9. The CDR3 has 16 residues.